This T cell receptor beta chain was observed in a study of cytomegalovirus exposure and HLA in healthy donors. Study overall: Counted in an early data release were 75 million to 85 million unique TCRs from HLA-typed donors. Of roughly 400 genotyped donors, more than 75% grouped in the Caucasian-associated ancestry cluster. Study-wide findings and caveats: Cytomegalovirus-associated status was assigned to 150 to 200 TCR beta chains.

The CDR3 totals 15 residues. Germline V gene sequence: CDR1 MNHNY, CDR2 SVGAGI (reference sequence). J gave up 3 bases and V 2 bases, and 6 bases lay outside the gene matches. The primer mix had 60 Vbeta and 13 Jbeta primers. The repertoire was sequenced with immunoSEQ multiplex PCR; TCRdb's copy has only in-frame clones and lacks some. The sample has about 130,000 clones; about 75% are singletons. In regard to this clone: Antigen: not known.

There were likely unrecorded immune exposures, though donors were nominally healthy when sampled. The sequencing input was PBMCs. J is TRBJ2-7 and V is TRBV6-6, with TRBD2 matching over 8 bases. The sequence derives from a middle-aged woman in good health and CMV-seronegative. CDR3 sequence reads: CASSYTASGGYEQYF. As DNA, the CDR3 is TGTGCCAGCAGTTACACCGCGAGCGGGGGCTACGAGCAGTACTTC.